The clone carrying this TCR beta chain was recorded at least ten times. Its antigen is as yet unknown. This sample is part of a study of regulatory T cells in long-lasting Graves disease. Study results and caveats: Newly diagnosed disease favored TRBV20-1 and TRBJ2-1 over persistent disease.

Time point in this sample: newly diagnosed GD, antithyroid drugs for less than 3 months. The TCR library was made from RNA that had been extracted from PBMCs in TRIzol. CDR1 and CDR2 (germline): LNHDA, SQIVND (reference sequence). The trim removed 6 bases at V and 5 bases at J, leaving 11 bases unmatched. This CDR3 contains 16 residues. Building of the TCR beta libraries involved iRepertoire HTBI primers and Arm-PCR of CDR3 regions. Methods used by the authors: Some 60 TRBV and about 14 TRBJ segments were identified across samples. TCRdb fed the multiplex PCR reads into MiXCR, producing one record per CDR3 protein. TCRdb, not the original authors, processed these V and J calls. The table shows approximately 230,000 distinct CDR3 sequences, with about 18% occurring only once.

This receptor was identified in a female donor with Graves disease. The genes are TRBV19 and TRBJ2-1, with TRBD2 identical over 9 bases. Sequenced material: peripheral blood mononuclear cells (PBMCs), taken at new diagnosis, from a patient treated with antithyroid drugs. The CDR3 reads CASRETFSGSHNEQFF. The CDR3 DNA follows: TGTGCCAGTAGGGAGACTTTTAGCGGGAGTCACAATGAGCAGTTCTTC.